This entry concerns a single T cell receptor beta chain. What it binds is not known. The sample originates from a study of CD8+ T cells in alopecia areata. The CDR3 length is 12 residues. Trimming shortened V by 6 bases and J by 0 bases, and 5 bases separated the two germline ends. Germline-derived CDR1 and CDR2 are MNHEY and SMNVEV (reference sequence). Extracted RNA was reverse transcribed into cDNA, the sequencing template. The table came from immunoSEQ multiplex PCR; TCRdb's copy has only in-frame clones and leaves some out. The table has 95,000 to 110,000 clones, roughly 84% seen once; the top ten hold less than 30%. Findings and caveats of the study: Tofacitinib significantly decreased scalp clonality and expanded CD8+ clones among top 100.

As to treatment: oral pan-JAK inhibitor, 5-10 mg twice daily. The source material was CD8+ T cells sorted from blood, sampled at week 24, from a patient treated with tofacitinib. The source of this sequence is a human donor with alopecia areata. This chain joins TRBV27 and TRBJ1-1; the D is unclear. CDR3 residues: CASRTLNTEAFF. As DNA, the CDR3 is TGTGCCAGCAGGACCTTGAACACTGAAGCTTTCTTT.